Described below is a single TCR beta chain sequence and its context. This clonotype came up a few times. Its specific antigen is unknown. Base-call qualities are not available, and no considerably larger clone is one nucleotide away. V is shortened by 3 bases, J by 2 bases, and the region joining them spans 10 bases. CDR1 is given as MNHNS and CDR2 as SASEGT, both from the germline V gene. The CDR3 numbers 14 residues from cysteine through phenylalanine. Only CDR3 DNA remains: 42 bases, in frame from the first base. The sample originates from a study of CD8 T cells in ankylosing spondylitis (dated by TCRdb to 2017 to 2019). For the wider study: The study set out to find disease-linked TCR variants by profiling T cell receptor beta repertoires in ankylosing spondylitis patients and healthy donors. In total, the full study cohort was made up of over a hundred healthy donors and 25 to 30 ankylosing spondylitis patients. Peripheral blood was sampled, and synovial fluid was also collected from ankylosing spondylitis patients.

The listed sequencing device is Illumina HiSeq 2500. TCR beta libraries were prepared by quantitative 5'-RACE with molecular barcodes. For the original study's pipeline: A new computational method, built on a probabilistic model of VDJ rearrangement, was used to identify disease-linked TCR variants. The public reads were run again by TCRdb, first through fastp at Q25 and then through MiXCR, and only productive beta chains were kept. Every entry covers one CDR3 protein and lists the most common genes and DNA from its rows. Here the V and J calls rest on TCRdb's processing, not on the authors' analysis. Within this sample are more than 600,000 distinct CDR3 sequences, with roughly 19% of them counted one time only. The biggest ten clones account for over 15% of the sample. Overall study results and their limits: Blood from ankylosing spondylitis patients appeared to be characterized by a TCR beta motif composed of under ten highly homologous amino acid variants. Some motif variants had previously been reported in the synovial fluid and blood of reactive arthritis patients, which suggests shared mechanisms of disease initiation. The disease-linked clones had a CD8+ phenotype and were found at relatively low frequencies in peripheral blood. According to the report, matched synovial fluid samples from ankylosing spondylitis patients were significantly enriched for the disease-linked clones.

The sample was blood, either unsorted or a sorted T cell fraction (not recorded which). In this chain, TRBV6-1 is recombined with TRBJ2-5, with TRBD2 as a weak D call on 6 bases. This sequence originates from a male donor with ankylosing spondylitis. The DNA sequence follows: TGTGCCAGCAGTGAGGGACTGCCACAAGAGACCCAGTACTTC. It specifies CASSEGLPQETQYF.